A single sample is the source of the 25 T cell receptor beta chains below, sequenced in a study of cytomegalovirus exposure and HLA in healthy donors. Primers for the PCR totalled 60 Vbeta and 13 Jbeta. Using immunoSEQ multiplex PCR, the repertoire was profiled, and TCRdb retains in-frame clones only, with some absent. The profile shows 150,000 to 200,000 clones, 80% to 90% of them singletons. Sequencing used PBMCs. These TCRs come from a young woman in good health and CMV-seropositive.

Comments on this clone: Being one base from a much bigger clone, this may be a read error. The J gene is TRBJ1-1, the V gene TRBV30, with unresolved D. The V gene's germline CDR1 is GTSNPN and CDR2 SVGIG (reference sequence). The CDR3 is 16 residues long. V lost 0 bases and J lost 3, with 17 bases in between. The CDR3 coding sequence is TGTGCCTGGAGTGTACTTGTTCGGGAGGTACACACTGAAGCTTTCTTT. It specifies CAWSVLVREVHTEAFF. The entire variable domain, with the rest obtained from reference TRBV30 and TRBJ1-1, is as follows: SQTIHQWPATLVQPVGSPLSLECTVEGTSNPNLYWYRQAAGRGLQLLFYSVGIGQISSEVPQNLSASRPQDRQFILSSKKLLLSDSGFYLCAWSVLVREVHTEAFFGQGTRLTVV.

This clone is medium-sized (0.01 to 0.1%) within its sample. The chain combines TRBV4-1 with TRBJ2-7; 9 nucleotides agree with TRBD1. The CDR3 is made up of 16 amino acids. Germline CDR1 is MGHRA and CDR2 is YSYEKL. With V trimmed by 0 bases and J by 7 bases, 10 bases remained unmatched. For the CDR3, the DNA is TGCGCCAGCAGCCAAGATCCCTGGGACAGGGCTGGTGAGCAGTACTTC. Translation: CASSQDPWDRAGEQYF.

This sequence joins TRBV10-3 and TRBJ1-1; D possibly corresponds to TRBD1 (5 bases). Trimming cost V 6 bases and J 0 bases, with 11 bases left between them. The CDR3 extends over 14 amino acids. Germline CDR1 and CDR2: ENHRY and SYGVKD. The CDR3, as DNA: TGTGCCATCAGGAAACAGGCATTGAACACTGAAGCTTTCTTT. Its protein is CAIRKQALNTEAFF.

This clone is a singleton in its sample. The J gene is TRBJ2-6, the V gene TRBV15; D is unclear. The germline CDR1 and CDR2 sequences are LNHNV and YYDKDF (reference sequence). The CDR3 length is 17 residues. V gave up 3 bases and J gave up 0 bases, with 12 bases separating them. The CDR3 nucleotides are TGTGCCACCAGCAGTGAGCAGGCGTTCTCTGGGGCCAACGTCCTGACTTTC. This sequence encodes CATSSEQAFSGANVLTF.

This chain uses TRBV27 with TRBJ1-1; D gene unclear. Germline V gives CDR1 MNHEY, CDR2 SMNVEV (reference sequence). With 4 bases removed from V and 4 bases from J, the gap between germline ends came to 10 bases. This CDR3 is 13 amino acids long. CDR3 sequence: CASSSGGSTEAFF. The CDR3 nucleotides read TGTGCCAGCAGTTCTGGTGGGAGCACTGAAGCTTTCTTT.

The chain employs TRBV10-1 and TRBJ2-4, with a tentative D call TRBD2 (5 bases). CDR1 is WNHNN, CDR2 SYGVQD, per germline (reference sequence). V lost 2 bases to trimming and J lost 1 base, with 9 bases between them. This CDR3 contains 15 residues. This chain's CDR3 is CASSETRGAKNIQYF. The CDR3 DNA sequence: TGCGCCAGCAGTGAGACCAGAGGGGCCAAAAACATTCAGTACTTC.

The rearrangement joins TRBV27 to TRBJ2-1; 9 positions match TRBD2. Germline V gives CDR1 MNHEY, CDR2 SMNVEV (reference sequence). The CDR3 covers 17 residues. The V segment lost 4 bases and the J segment 7 bases; nucleotides outside the gene matches: 14. The CDR3 loop reads CASSSPGGSGGWNEQFF. Written as DNA, the CDR3 is TGTGCCAGCAGTTCCCCCGGGGGTAGCGGGGGTTGGAATGAGCAGTTCTTC.

The chain uses TRBV7-6 and TRBJ1-2; TRBD1 might be the D (5 bases). The CDR3 consists of 14 residues. Between the trimmed V and J ends, which lost 3 bases and 4 bases, there was a span of 12 bases. Germline loops: CDR1 SGHVS, CDR2 FNYEAQ. This CDR3 is CASSLDTRGYGYTF. The CDR3, as DNA: TGTGCCAGCAGCTTGGACACCCGCGGCTATGGCTACACCTTC.

This rearrangement joins TRBV18 to TRBJ1-1; 7 nucleotides line up with TRBD1. Trimming removed 3 bases from V and 3 bases from J; junction bases left unmatched: 10. CDR3 length: 16 residues. The germline gives CDR1 KGHSH, CDR2 LQKENI. CDR3 loop: CASSPGRTGQHTEAFF. The CDR3 DNA reads as TGTGCCAGCTCACCCGGCCGTACGGGACAGCACACTGAAGCTTTCTTT.

This chain links TRBV5-4 with TRBJ2-7, with 14 bases aligning to TRBD2. V lost 6 bases and J lost 4; bases outside the gene matches: 3. This CDR3 region has 14 residues. Germline-derived CDR1 and CDR2 are SGHNT and YYREEE (reference sequence). The CDR3 bases are TGTGCCAGCAAGACTAGCGGGGGGGCTTACGAGCAGTACTTC. Protein sequence: CASKTSGGAYEQYF.

This clone was picked up a small number of times. This chain connects TRBV7-7 to TRBJ1-1, with unresolved D. Per the germline V gene, CDR1 is SSHAT and CDR2 is FNYEAQ (reference sequence). Trimming took 3 bases from V and 0 from J, leaving 17 bases between them. The length of the CDR3 is 17 residues. CDR3 bases: TGTGCCAGCAGCTTTACCTCTCGTGAGGGATTGAACACTGAAGCTTTCTTT. Protein: CASSFTSREGLNTEAFF.

The chain recombines TRBV19 with TRBJ1-5; D unresolved. The ends were cut back, 3 bases at V and 7 bases at J, with 7 bases in the middle. CDR1 and CDR2 (germline): LNHDA, SQIVND (reference sequence). The CDR3 covers 12 residues. CDR3 amino acids: CASSILEQPQHF. The CDR3 nucleotides are TGTGCCAGTAGTATTTTAGAGCAGCCCCAGCATTTT.

About this clone: Other DNA sequences in the sample encode the same CDR3. The CDR3 sequence is CASSTGQGYEQYF. The DNA of the CDR3 is TGTGCCAGTAGTACGGGACAGGGCTACGAGCAGTACTTC. The chain recombines TRBV19 with TRBJ2-7; 9 bases match TRBD1. The germline gives CDR1 LNHDA, CDR2 SQIVND (reference sequence). This CDR3 contains 13 residues. With V trimmed by 4 bases and J by 3 bases, 1 base remained unmatched.

The rearrangement links TRBV28 to TRBJ1-5, with D unresolved. CDR3 length: 12 amino acids. CDR1 and CDR2 (germline): MDHEN, SYDVKM. Trimming took off 10 bases at V and 2 bases at J, with 9 bases between the two ends. CDR3 region: CATIRGNQPQHF. CDR3 in DNA: TGTGCCACCATCCGGGGCAATCAGCCCCAGCATTTT.

Comment on this clone: This CDR3 is also generated by other DNA sequences in the sample. This chain uses TRBV27 with TRBJ2-2; TRBD1 is a possible D gene (5 bases). The germline V and J ends were trimmed by 8 bases and 10 bases, with 20 bases remaining between them. This CDR3 region has 14 residues. Germline CDR1 and CDR2: MNHEY and SMNVEV (reference sequence). The CDR3 coding sequence is TGTGCCAGCGGCCCTCAAGGGGATGGGGAGGAGCTGTTTTTT. Protein product: CASGPQGDGEELFF.

The CDR3 coding sequence is TGTGCCAGCAGCTTAGTATCAGGGTACAATCAGCCCCAGCATTTT. It codes for CASSLVSGYNQPQHF. The V gene is TRBV7-8, the J gene TRBJ1-5; D is perhaps TRBD1 (5 bases). The CDR3 is 15 amino acids. V was pared by 1 base and J by 3 bases, with 10 bases between. Germline assignment: CDR1 SGHVS and CDR2 FQNEAQ. The full variable domain, its missing parts supplied by reference TRBV7-8 and TRBJ1-5, is GAGVSQSPRYKVAKRGQDVALRCDPISGHVSLFWYQQALGQGPEFLTYFQNEAQLDKSGLPSDRFFAERPEGSVSTLKIQRTQQEDSAVYLCASSLVSGYNQPQHFGDGTRLSIL.

This chain links TRBV28 with TRBJ2-2; 11 nucleotides align to TRBD1. Germline lookup yields CDR1 MDHEN and CDR2 SYDVKM. The trim removed 3 bases at V and 7 bases at J, leaving 1 base unmatched. This CDR3 comprises 14 residues. The CDR3 spells CASSLDRGRGELFF. The CDR3 DNA sequence: TGTGCCAGCAGTTTGGACAGGGGGCGCGGGGAGCTGTTTTTT.

V usage is TRBV6-5 and J usage is TRBJ1-4, with 8 bases fitting TRBD1. The CDR3 is 14 residues long. CDR1 is MNHEY, CDR2 SVGAGI, per germline. V shed 6 bases, J shed 7 bases, and the junction held 7 bases outside the gene matches. The CDR3: CASRPGQGGEKLFF. As DNA, the CDR3 is TGTGCCAGCAGACCCGGACAGGGTGGTGAAAAACTGTTTTTT.

This clone was detected only a few times. The CDR3 protein is CASSFWDRGLGNSPLHF. For the CDR3, the DNA is TGTGCCAGCAGCTTCTGGGACAGGGGGCTGGGTAATTCACCCCTCCACTTT. The chain couples TRBV11-3 to TRBJ1-6; 12 bases are shared with TRBD1. There are 17 residues in the CDR3. Unmatched junction bases numbered 6, after V lost 3 bases and J lost 6 bases. CDR1 and CDR2 from the germline V gene are SGHNT and YENEEA.

The rearrangement links TRBV5-1 to TRBJ1-4; 10 bases are shared with TRBD1. CDR3 length equals 16 residues. CDR1 and CDR2 (germline): SGHRS, YFSETQ. Unmatched junction bases numbered 8, after V lost 4 bases and J lost 5 bases. In nucleotides, the CDR3 is TGCGCCAGCAGCGTATACCTGACAGGGGGCAATGAAAAACTGTTTTTT. Its protein product is CASSVYLTGGNEKLFF.

V gene TRBV4-1 combines with J gene TRBJ2-7; TRBD2 aligns across 8 bases. Looked up from germline, CDR1 is MGHRA and CDR2 is YSYEKL. V lost 0 bases and J lost 3; bases outside the gene matches: 7. This CDR3 has 16 residues. CDR3 coding DNA: TGCGCCAGCAGCCAAGAGAAACGGGGGGGCCGCTACGAGCAGTACTTC. This sequence encodes CASSQEKRGGRYEQYF.

This chain uses TRBV4-2 with TRBJ1-2; D not certain. The length of the CDR3 is 17 residues. Germline CDR1 reads LGHNA; CDR2 reads YNFKEQ. V gave up 4 bases and J gave up 0 bases, with 18 bases separating them. The CDR3 nucleotides read TGTGCCAGCAGCCCCCCTCGGGGAGCGCCCGCTAACTATGGCTACACCTTC. Translating it yields CASSPPRGAPANYGYTF.

The chain joins TRBV9 to TRBJ2-3; TRBD1 is a possible D gene (6 bases). Per the germline V gene, CDR1 is SGDLS and CDR2 is YYNGEE. This CDR3 has 16 amino acids. Between the trimmed V and J ends, which lost 0 bases and 2 bases, there was a span of 13 bases. CDR3 region: CASSVEPRGPTDTQYF. CDR3 coding DNA: TGTGCCAGCAGCGTAGAACCCAGGGGTCCCACAGATACGCAGTATTTT.

This chain joins TRBV4-1 and TRBJ2-1, with 14 positions matching TRBD2. Germline V gene lookup returns CDR1 MGHRA and CDR2 YSYEKL. The CDR3 is made up of 16 amino acids. The J segment lost 12 bases and the V segment lost 2 bases, leaving 9 bases of the junction unmatched. CDR3 sequence (DNA): TGCGCCAGCAGCCAACCGACTAGCGGGGGGGCCTCAGGGCAGTTCTTC. Translating it yields CASSQPTSGGASGQFF.

The rearrangement uses TRBV5-6 and TRBJ2-5, with D tentatively TRBD1 (5 bases). The CDR3 extends over 14 amino acids. Per the germline V gene, CDR1 is SGHDT and CDR2 is YYEEEE. V shed 4 bases and J shed 9 bases, with 19 bases lying between them. Here the CDR3 reads CASSPWGLGASQYF. CDR3 sequence (DNA): TGTGCCAGCAGCCCCTGGGGCCTTGGGGCGTCCCAGTACTTC.